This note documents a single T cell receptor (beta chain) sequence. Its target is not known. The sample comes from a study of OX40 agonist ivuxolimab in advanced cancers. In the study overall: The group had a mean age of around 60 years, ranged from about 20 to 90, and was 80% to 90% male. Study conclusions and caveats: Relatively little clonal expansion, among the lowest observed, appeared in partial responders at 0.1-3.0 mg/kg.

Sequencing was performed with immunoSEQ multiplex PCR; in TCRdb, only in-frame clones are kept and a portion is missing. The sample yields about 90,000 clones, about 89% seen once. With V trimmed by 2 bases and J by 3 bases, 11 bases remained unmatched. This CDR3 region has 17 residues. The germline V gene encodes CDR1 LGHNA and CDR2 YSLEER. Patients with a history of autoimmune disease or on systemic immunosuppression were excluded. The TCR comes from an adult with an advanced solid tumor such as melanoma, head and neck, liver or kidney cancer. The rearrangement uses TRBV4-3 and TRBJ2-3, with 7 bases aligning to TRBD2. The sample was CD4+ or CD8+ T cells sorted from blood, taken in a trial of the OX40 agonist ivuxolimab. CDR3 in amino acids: CASSQQLAGASTDTQYF. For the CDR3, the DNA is TGCGCCAGCAGCCAACAGTTGGCGGGAGCAAGTACAGATACGCAGTATTTT.